These 10 T cell receptor beta chains came from one sample sequenced in a study of blood T cells in healthy people across ages. Combining a sample-barcoded 5' primer with a J-beta primer mix, a second PCR ran for 7 to 11 cycles. TCRdb fed the 5' RACE reads into MiXCR, producing one record per CDR3 protein. The table has about 650,000 distinct CDR3 sequences, around 32% seen once; the top ten hold 15%. What was sequenced was blood. These receptor sequences come from a woman older than 75 in good health.

In its sample, this clonotype was seen a few times. The CDR3 DNA is TGTGCCACCAGCCCACTAGCGGGGGTGGCCGGGGAGCTGTTTTTT. It yields the protein CATSPLAGVAGELFF. This chain connects TRBV15 to TRBJ2-2, with TRBD2 identical over 11 bases. This CDR3 is 15 amino acids long. CDR1 and CDR2 from the germline V gene are LNHNV and YYDKDF (reference sequence). The trim removed 5 bases at V and 6 bases at J, leaving 5 bases unmatched.

There are a few counts of this clonotype. The genes are TRBV24-1 and TRBJ2-3; 9 bases are shared with TRBD1. V lost 3 bases to trimming and J lost 6 bases; unmatched junction nucleotides: 6. In germline, CDR1 is KGHDR, CDR2 SFDVKD. There are 15 residues in the CDR3. This CDR3 is CATSDPGTGIDTQYF. Written as DNA, the CDR3 is TGTGCCACCAGTGATCCCGGGACAGGGATCGATACGCAGTATTTT.

The V gene is TRBV6-5, the J gene TRBJ1-2; TRBD1 matches 11 bases. Germline V gene data show CDR1 as MNHEY and CDR2 as SVGAGI. The CDR3 runs 15 residues. V shed 10 bases, J shed 3 bases, and the junction held 10 bases outside the gene matches. CDR3 region: CATSRTGGHDYGYTF. CDR3 bases: TGTGCCACCTCCAGGACAGGGGGCCACGACTATGGCTACACCTTC.

About this clonotype itself: This sequence may be a read error, since a much larger clone differs from it by one base. The V gene is TRBV4-3, the J gene TRBJ2-5; a possible D gene is TRBD1 (5 bases). From germline, CDR1 is LGHNA and CDR2 YSLEER. CDR3 length equals 16 residues. The V gene lost 3 bases and the J gene lost 11 bases, with 25 bases spanning the gap. This CDR3 reads CASSHDSRSYNNEQYF. DNA for the CDR3: TGCGCCAGCAGCCACGACAGTCGCTCTTACAACAATGAGCAGTACTTC.

In its sample, this clonotype was seen a few times. The V call is TRBV6-4, the J call TRBJ1-1; possible D gene TRBD1, 5 bases. CDR1 is MRHNA, CDR2 SNTAGT, per germline. V was pared by 0 bases and J by 11 bases, with 13 bases between. The CDR3 is 13 residues long. CDR3 region: CASSDSTGLRAFF. The CDR3, as DNA: TGTGCCAGCAGTGACTCGACGGGGCTGCGGGCTTTCTTT.

V is TRBV6-1 and J is TRBJ2-7; 8 bases are shared with TRBD1. CDR3 length: 14 amino acids. Germline assignment: CDR1 MNHNS and CDR2 SASEGT. With V trimmed by 2 bases and J by 3 bases, 3 bases remained unmatched. The CDR3, as DNA: TGTGCCAGCAGTGAACCACAGGGGGGCTACGAGCAGTACTTC. This translates into CASSEPQGGYEQYF.

This clonotype was seen ten or more times. This chain joins TRBV7-2 and TRBJ1-4; 8 bases line up with TRBD1. Germline V CDR1 and CDR2: SGHTA, FQGNSA. Germline trimming cut 1 base from V and 8 bases from J; bases unmatched to any gene: 3. The length of the CDR3 is 14 residues. CDR3 protein: CASSLDAGGEKLFF. The CDR3 bases are TGTGCCAGCAGCTTAGATGCAGGGGGCGAAAAACTGTTTTTT.

This clonotype was seen only a few times. The V call is TRBV5-1, the J call TRBJ1-2; 8 nucleotides align to TRBD1. Germline CDR1 is SGHRS and CDR2 is YFSETQ. This CDR3 region has 15 residues. The junction had 7 bases not matched to a gene; V was cut back by 4 bases and J by 2 bases. The CDR3 sequence is CASSPFGDRNYGYTF. The CDR3 DNA sequence: TGCGCCAGCAGCCCCTTCGGGGACAGGAACTATGGCTACACCTTC.

On this clonotype itself: One end of the junction varies from germline; a read error may be responsible. The chain has TRBV7-2 and TRBJ1-2; D remains ambiguous. There are 12 residues in the CDR3. The germline V gene has CDR1 SGHTA and CDR2 FQGNSA. CDR3 sequence reads: CASSLGSYGCTF. The CDR3 DNA reads TGTGCCAGCAGCTTAGGGTCCTATGGCTGCACCTTC.

This clonotype was detected only a few times. This sequence joins TRBV2 and TRBJ1-2; no reliable D call. Deletions cut 0 bases from V and 8 bases from J, with 4 bases between. This CDR3 comprises 11 residues. In germline, CDR1 is SNHLY, CDR2 FYNNEI. CDR3 sequence: CASSEAWGYTF. As DNA, the CDR3 is TGTGCCAGCAGTGAAGCGTGGGGCTACACCTTC.